These 18 T cell receptor beta chains came from one sample sequenced in a study of metastatic and nonmetastatic thyroid tumors. TCRdb used MiXCR to call clones anew from the PCR reads. This sample has tens of thousands of clones, with 20% to 30% found just once. Each patient came to thyroid surgery without any prior treatment (of any kind). The sequencing input was blood. These receptors all stem from a female donor with papillary thyroid cancer or a benign thyroid nodule (not recorded which). Some clones in this sample may be carry-over from other donors' samples.

This clone showed up many times. The chain combines TRBV12-3 or TRBV12-4 with TRBJ1-5; D perhaps matches TRBD1 (6 bases). V lost 5 bases, J lost 6 bases, and 14 bases lay in between. The CDR3 loop spans 14 amino acids. CDR3: CASSKTEGVQPQHF. In DNA, the CDR3 is TGTGCCAGCAGTAAAACCGAGGGGGTTCAGCCCCAGCATTTT.

This clone has at least ten counts. This sequence joins TRBV7-9 and TRBJ1-2; 7 bases agree with TRBD1. The germline CDR1 and CDR2 sequences are SEHNR and FQNEAQ (reference sequence). V shed 5 bases, J shed 8 bases, and the junction held 11 bases outside the gene matches. The CDR3 is 14 residues long. CDR3 protein: CASSQTGEPGGYTF. In nucleotides, the CDR3 is TGTGCCAGCAGCCAAACAGGGGAACCGGGAGGCTACACCTTC.

In its sample, this clone was seen a few times. This sequence joins TRBV20-1 and TRBJ2-1; 10 bases align to TRBD1. Trimming removed 3 bases from V and 7 bases from J; junction bases left unmatched: 3. The CDR3 sequence is 13 residues long. Germline V gene sequence: CDR1 DFQATT, CDR2 SNEGSKA (reference sequence). CDR3 coding DNA: TGCAGTGCTAGGGTGGACAGGGGGAATGAGCAGTTCTTC. It codes for CSARVDRGNEQFF.

In regard to this clone: The junction departs from germline at one end; a sequencing error may be responsible. The same CDR3 arises from other DNA sequences in this sample as well. The chain couples TRBV30 to TRBJ1-3; no firm D call. The CDR3 extends over 10 amino acids. From germline, CDR1 is GTSNPN and CDR2 SVGIG (reference sequence). CDR3 loop: CAWARNTIYF. In DNA form, the CDR3 reads TGTGCCTGGGCTCGTAACACTATATATTTT.

This clone was seen many times. The chain links TRBV4-1 to TRBJ2-7; no firm D call. Trimming removed 8 bases from V and 7 bases from J, with 21 bases in between. The V gene's germline CDR1 is MGHRA and CDR2 YSYEKL. The CDR3 consists of 14 residues. The CDR3 DNA follows: TGCGCCAGCGGGCGTTATGTCTACCCAGAGGAGCAGTACTTC. This encodes CASGRYVYPEEQYF.

This clone appeared a few times. A much larger clone differs by one base, so this may be a read error. CDR3 in amino acids: CASSPPLENYEQYF. The DNA of the CDR3 is TGTGCCAGCAGCCCCCCGCTGGAGAACTACGAGCAGTACTTC. The rearrangement joins TRBV12-1 to TRBJ2-7; TRBD2, the table's D call, lacks a check against the DNA. TRBV12-1 is classified as a pseudogene. The CDR3 spans 14 residues.

This chain's CDR3 is CASSYTGNKYEQYF. DNA of the CDR3: TGTGCCAGCAGTTACACGGGCAATAAGTACGAGCAGTACTTC. The chain combines TRBV6-2 or TRBV6-3 with TRBJ2-7; D uncertain. The CDR3 loop spans 14 amino acids. Germline V gene data show CDR1 as MNHEY and CDR2 as SVGEGT. Deletions cut 2 bases from V and 4 bases from J, with 12 bases between.

This clone was picked up many times. The rearrangement links TRBV20-1 to TRBJ2-1; 9 bases line up with TRBD2. Germline V gives CDR1 DFQATT, CDR2 SNEGSKA (reference sequence). The CDR3 runs to 14 residues. Trimming cost V 3 bases and J 9 bases; bases outside gene matches: 9. In nucleotides, the CDR3 is TGCAGTGCTAGGGTACCGGGACTAGCCGGTGAGCAGTTCTTC. Translating it yields CSARVPGLAGEQFF.

This clone was picked up a small number of times. The chain links TRBV19 to TRBJ2-2, with TRBD2 matching over 8 bases. The CDR3 sequence is 14 residues long. Germline assignment: CDR1 LNHDA and CDR2 SQIVND (reference sequence). J lost 5 bases, V lost 9 bases, and 8 bases had no gene match. The chain's CDR3 is CASIGTSCTGELFF. The CDR3 DNA follows: TGTGCCAGCATAGGGACTAGTTGTACCGGGGAGCTGTTTTTT.

In this sample, this clone turned up many times. The V and J genes are TRBV7-8 and TRBJ1-1; D might be TRBD1 (5 bases). CDR1 SGHVS and CDR2 FQNEAQ come from the germline V gene. V gave up 5 bases and J gave up 5 bases, with 12 bases separating them. The CDR3 extends over 13 amino acids. Here the CDR3 reads CASSRGGATEAFF. CDR3 DNA sequence: TGTGCCAGCAGCCGCGGTGGGGCAACTGAAGCTTTCTTT. The complete variable domain, with remaining parts taken from reference TRBV7-8 and TRBJ1-1, reads GAGVSQSPRYKVAKRGQDVALRCDPISGHVSLFWYQQALGQGPEFLTYFQNEAQLDKSGLPSDRFFAERPEGSVSTLKIQRTQQEDSAVYLCASSRGGATEAFFGQGTRLTVV.

This clone was counted a single time. The chain uses TRBV5-1 and TRBJ2-7; D not certain. CDR3 length: 19 amino acids. With 5 bases removed from V and 1 base from J, the gap between germline ends came to 28 bases. CDR1 SGHRS and CDR2 YFSETQ come from the germline V gene. Here the CDR3 DNA reads TGCGCCAGCAGGGAATGCATTACGGGCCTAGGGCAAGGGTCCTACGAGCAGTACTTC. It codes for CASRECITGLGQGSYEQYF.

The rearrangement links TRBV3-1 to TRBJ2-7, with 9 bases matching TRBD1. The germline CDR1 and CDR2 sequences are LGHDT and YNNKEL (reference sequence). The ends lost 5 bases at V and 6 bases at J; junction bases unmatched: 8. This CDR3 has 14 amino acids. CDR3 amino acids: CASSFGTGKGEQYF. The CDR3 DNA reads as TGTGCCAGCAGCTTCGGGACAGGGAAGGGCGAGCAGTACTTC.

This clone was observed many times. The chain employs TRBV19 and TRBJ2-3; weak D call: TRBD2 (5 bases). The CDR3 length is 14 residues. Germline CDR1 and CDR2: LNHDA and SQIVND (reference sequence). Trimming stripped 0 bases from V and 6 bases from J, with 10 bases between. CDR3 loop: CASSIDPGIDTQYF. Here the CDR3 DNA reads TGTGCCAGTAGTATAGATCCGGGGATTGATACGCAGTATTTT.

As to this clone: One end of the junction fails to match germline, which may point to a read error. The chain links TRBV6-5 to TRBJ1-1; a possible D gene is TRBD1 (6 bases). CDR1 MNHEY and CDR2 SVGAGI come from the germline V gene. CDR3 size: 13 residues. CDR3: CASSYEGGTEGLF. The CDR3 region has the DNA TGTGCGAGCAGTTACGAGGGGGGAACTGAAGGTCTCTTT.

On this clone itself: At one boundary the junction diverges from the germline segment, which might be a read error. This chain links TRBV19 with TRBJ2-2, with 8 bases identical to TRBD1. The CDR3 totals 17 residues. Germline assignment: CDR1 LNHDA and CDR2 SQIVND (reference sequence). This chain's CDR3 is CARTGTGGFGAGGELFF. The CDR3 DNA follows: TGTGCCAGAACCGGTACAGGGGGATTTGGGGCGGGCGGGGAGCTTTTTTTT.

This clone appeared once. The V call is TRBV14, the J call TRBJ2-7; 10 bases map to TRBD2. J gave up 3 bases and V 0 bases, and 20 bases lay outside the gene matches. This CDR3 spans 21 amino acids. Per germline, CDR1 SGHDN and CDR2 FVKESK. The DNA for the CDR3 is TGTGCCAGCAGCCAAGAAGTTATTTCGTTGGCTAGCGGGAGAATGGTCTACGAGCAGTACTTC. It encodes CASSQEVISLASGRMVYEQYF.

This clone was counted ten times or more. This rearrangement joins TRBV20-1 to TRBJ1-3, with D unclear. Trimming pared 0 bases from V and 0 bases from J, leaving 9 bases between. Germline V lookup: CDR1 DFQATT, CDR2 SNEGSKA (reference sequence). There are 15 residues in the CDR3. The CDR3 DNA follows: TGCAGTGCTAGAGATTCTTGGTTCTCTGGAAACACCATATATTTT. Translation: CSARDSWFSGNTIYF.

The chain recombines TRBV14 with TRBJ2-6; D gene unclear. The V gene lost 2 bases and the J gene lost 4 bases, with 9 bases spanning the gap. The CDR3 has 15 amino acids. Germline V CDR1 and CDR2: SGHDN, FVKESK. The CDR3 loop reads CASSQSYGGANVLTF. The CDR3 nucleotides read TGTGCCAGCAGCCAATCGTATGGCGGGGCCAACGTCCTGACTTTC.